The table lists the clone carrying this TCR beta chain with a few counts. The antigen is unknown. Clones were sequenced by immunoSEQ multiplex PCR, and TCRdb holds only the in-frame ones, with some missing. Among thousands of clones listed, about 30% were seen once. The sample belongs to a study of T cell clonotyping in hematopoietic cell transplantation. V lost 5 bases and J lost 1, with 20 bases in between. Germline V lookup: CDR1 SGHTA, CDR2 FQGNSA. CDR3 size: 17 residues. Study-wide results and caveats: Cells were unsorted, so CD4 and CD8 contributions were not separated.

The sequenced sample was peripheral blood mononuclear cells, obtained 180 days after allogeneic stem cell transplant. The chain has TRBV7-2 and TRBJ1-2; no clear D gene. The receptor's source is a male patient in his 40s who had an allogeneic stem cell transplant from an unrelated donor, so the T cells may come from the graft donor. Some clones in this sample may be carry-over from other donors' samples. The CDR3 loop reads CASSLQSAPELNYGYTF. CDR3 in DNA: TGTGCCAGCAGCCTTCAATCGGCTCCGGAGCTTAACTATGGCTACACCTTC.